This T cell receptor (beta chain) was identified in a study of blood T cell repertoires in COVID-19. Study details: Sites across the United States, Italy and Spain contributed samples from acute and convalescent COVID-19. Sample material is recorded as cDNA or gDNA derived from T cells, B-cell-depleted T cells, or PBMCs.

Here immunoSEQ multiplex PCR was the method, and the copy in TCRdb shows in-frame clones only, minus some. This table holds around 55,000 clones, around 90% found once. This receptor was taken from a human donor with active COVID-19. The donor label of this sample is uncertain. Sample: peripheral blood.

This chain's CDR3 is CASSRLAGVYEQYF. The CDR3 DNA reads TGTGCCAGCAGTCGACTAGCGGGAGTCTACGAGCAGTACTTC. The chain recombines TRBV28 with TRBJ2-7, with 12 nucleotides matching TRBD2. The germline gives CDR1 MDHEN, CDR2 SYDVKM. V lost 5 bases and J lost 3; bases outside the gene matches: 2. The CDR3 is 14 residues long.